This TCR beta chain was obtained from a study of T cells in Graves' hyperthyroidism and ophthalmopathy. This clonotype was observed many times. V was trimmed by 0 bases and J by 6 bases, leaving 17 bases between them. Germline V gene sequence: CDR1 MDHEN, CDR2 SYDVKM. The CDR3 is made up of 16 amino acids. The source material, RNA transcripts, was used to amplify TCR beta CDR3 regions. A first-round RT-PCR of the TCR CDR3 used the HTBI primer set. TCRdb re-called the multiplex PCR reads with MiXCR, one entry per CDR3 protein. The sample lists 300,000 to 400,000 distinct CDR3 sequences; over 10% were seen once.

The chain has TRBV28 and TRBJ1-2, with a weak D call TRBD1 (5 bases). This TCR derives from a woman between 18 and 30 years old with Graves' hyperthyroidism. The sample comprised blood. CDR3 region: CASSLWGEGPPHGYTF. The CDR3 DNA reads TGTGCCAGCAGTTTATGGGGTGAGGGACCCCCCCATGGCTACACCTTC.